This TCR beta chain was sequenced in a study of early T cells in non-severe SARS-CoV-2 infection. The sample holds many counts of this clonotype. Germline and junction disagree at one end, which may indicate a read error. The library protocol tagged individual cDNA molecules with unique molecular identifiers. TCRdb recomputed calls from the 5' RACE reads with MiXCR, one row per CDR3 protein. The table has 35,000 to 40,000 distinct CDR3 sequences, over 4.5% seen once. The CDR3 runs 14 residues. Per germline, CDR1 MNHEY and CDR2 SVGAGI. The TCR comes from an adult who was a healthcare worker with PCR-confirmed SARS-CoV-2 infection or an uninfected control (not recorded which). The material sequenced was whole blood. This sequence joins TRBV6-5 and TRBJ1-1; possibly TRBD1 for D (5 bases). CDR3 DNA sequence: TGTGCCAGCAGTTATTCGAACCGGGGCACTGAACCTTTCTTT. Translating gives CASSYSNRGTEPFF.